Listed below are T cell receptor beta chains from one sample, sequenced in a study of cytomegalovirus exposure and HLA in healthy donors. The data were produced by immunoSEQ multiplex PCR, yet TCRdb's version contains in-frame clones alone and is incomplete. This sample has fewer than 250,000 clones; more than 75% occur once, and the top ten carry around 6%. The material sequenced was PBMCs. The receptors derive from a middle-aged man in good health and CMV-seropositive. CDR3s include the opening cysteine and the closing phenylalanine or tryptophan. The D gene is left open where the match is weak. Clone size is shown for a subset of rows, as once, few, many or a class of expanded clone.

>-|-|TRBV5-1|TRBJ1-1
CASSLAIGQKTEAFF
TGCGCCAGCAGCTTGGCTATCGGACAGAAAACTGAAGCTTTCTTT
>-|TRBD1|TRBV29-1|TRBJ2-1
CSVDDRVPNEQFF
TGCAGCGTAGATGACAGGGTCCCAAATGAGCAGTTCTTC
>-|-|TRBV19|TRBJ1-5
CASSILQGTPVGNQPQHF
TGTGCCAGTAGTATACTGCAGGGGACCCCGGTGGGAAATCAGCCCCAGCATTTT
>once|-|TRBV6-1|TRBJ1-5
CASGEATQGNQPQHF
TGTGCCAGCGGTGAAGCCACTCAGGGCAATCAGCCCCAGCATTTT
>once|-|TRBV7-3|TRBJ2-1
CASSIGLGNEQFF
TGTGCCAGCAGCATTGGACTCGGAAATGAGCAGTTCTTC
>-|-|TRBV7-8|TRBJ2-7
CASSLGQIYEQYF
TGTGCCAGCAGCTTAGGTCAGATCTACGAGCAGTACTTC
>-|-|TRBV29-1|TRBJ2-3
CSVEDQAAVADTQYF
TGCAGCGTTGAAGATCAGGCAGCGGTGGCAGATACGCAGTATTTT
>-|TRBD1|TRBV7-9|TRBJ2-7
CASSLVEQGAYEQYF
TGTGCCAGCAGCTTAGTGGAACAGGGGGCCTACGAGCAGTACTTC
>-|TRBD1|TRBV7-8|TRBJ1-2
CASSGLRDREDYGYTF
TGTGCCAGCAGCGGCCTAAGGGACAGGGAGGACTATGGCTACACCTTC
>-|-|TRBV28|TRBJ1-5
CASKLSGGGQPQHF
TGTGCCAGCAAATTATCCGGGGGTGGCCAGCCCCAGCATTTT
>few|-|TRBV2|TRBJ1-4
CASSEGARSEKLFF
TGTGCCAGCAGTGAGGGGGCGCGTAGTGAAAAACTGTTTTTT
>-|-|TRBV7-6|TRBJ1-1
CASSLSQGLGAFF
TGTGCCAGCAGCTTATCGCAGGGTTTAGGCGCTTTCTTT
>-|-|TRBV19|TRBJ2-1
CASSIDARYNEQFF
TGTGCCAGTAGTATAGATGCGCGGTACAATGAGCAGTTCTTC
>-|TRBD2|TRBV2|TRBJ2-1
CASSLGLAGGNNEQFF
TGTGCCAGCAGCCTGGGACTAGCGGGAGGCAACAATGAGCAGTTCTTC
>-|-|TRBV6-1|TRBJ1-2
CASSEMGLRGYTF
TGTGCCAGCAGTGAAATGGGACTAAGAGGCTACACCTTC
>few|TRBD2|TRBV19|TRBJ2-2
CASSRLAGNTGELFF
TGTGCCAGTAGTCGACTAGCGGGGAACACCGGGGAGCTGTTTTTT
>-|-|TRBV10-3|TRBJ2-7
CAISPTGSGTDEQYF
TGTGCCATCAGTCCAACAGGGAGCGGGACCGACGAGCAGTACTTC
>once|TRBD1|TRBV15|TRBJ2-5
CATSRDRGQETQYF
TGTGCCACCAGCCGAGACAGGGGGCAAGAGACCCAGTACTTC
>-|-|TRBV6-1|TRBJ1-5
CASRRVDSNQPQHF
TGTGCCAGCAGGAGGGTGGATAGCAATCAGCCCCAGCATTTT
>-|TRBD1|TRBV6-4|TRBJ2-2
CASRPGTENTGELFF
TGTGCCAGCAGGCCCGGGACAGAAAACACCGGGGAGCTGTTTTTT
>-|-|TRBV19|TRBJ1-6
CASSILTGGVQNSPLHF
TGTGCCAGTAGTATCTTGACGGGAGGGGTTCAGAATTCACCCCTCCACTTT
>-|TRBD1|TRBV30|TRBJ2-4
CAWSVGTGVSKNIQYF
TGTGCCTGGAGTGTCGGGACAGGGGTTAGCAAAAACATTCAGTACTTC
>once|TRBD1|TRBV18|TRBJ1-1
CASSPQRQGGEAFF
TGTGCCAGCTCACCACAACGACAGGGCGGTGAAGCTTTCTTT
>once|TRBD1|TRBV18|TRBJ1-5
CASSPELSTGVQPQHF
TGTGCCAGCTCACCTGAACTGTCGACAGGGGTGCAGCCCCAGCATTTT
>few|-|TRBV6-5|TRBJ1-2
CASSTGHPYGYTF
TGTGCCAGCAGTACGGGACATCCCTATGGCTACACCTTC
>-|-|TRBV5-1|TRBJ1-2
CATRRTDGTNYGYTF
TGCGCCACCAGGAGGACAGATGGAACTAACTATGGCTACACCTTC
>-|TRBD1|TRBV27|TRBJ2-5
CASSLYGTGETQYF
TGTGCCAGCAGTTTATATGGGACAGGCGAGACCCAGTACTTC
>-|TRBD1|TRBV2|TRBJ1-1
CASSAQGAAEAFF
TGTGCCAGCAGTGCACAGGGGGCGGCTGAAGCTTTCTTT
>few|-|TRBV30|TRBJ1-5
CAWSVSGGNNQPQHF
TGTGCCTGGAGTGTGTCGGGGGGTAACAATCAGCCCCAGCATTTT
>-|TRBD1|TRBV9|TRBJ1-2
CASSPIRGQAGGYTF
TGTGCCAGCAGCCCCATCAGGGGGCAGGCAGGCGGCTACACCTTC
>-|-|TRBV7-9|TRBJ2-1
CASSLSLEQFF
TGTGCCAGCAGCTTGAGTCTTGAGCAGTTCTTC
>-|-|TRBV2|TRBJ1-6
CASSEEADYNSPLHF
TGTGCCAGCAGTGAGGAGGCAGATTATAATTCACCCCTCCACTTT
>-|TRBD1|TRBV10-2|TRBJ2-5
CASSDVGQGDLETQYF
TGCGCCAGCAGTGACGTAGGACAGGGGGACCTAGAGACCCAGTACTTC